A selection of T cell receptor beta chains follows, all from one sample in a study of read filtering for tumor transcriptome and immune sequencing. TCRdb reprocessed the reads with MiXCR, giving one entry per CDR3 protein. The table records around 140,000 distinct CDR3 sequences, around 13% of them present only once. Input material: a population of CD138-negative cells sorted from bone marrow. These TCRs come from a donor at least 40 years old with multiple myeloma. Both conserved end residues are part of each CDR3. A D gene is named only where the DNA matches it firmly. The size of a clone is reported for some rows only, either as once, few or many, or as a class for expanded clones.

clone_size	v_call	d_call	j_call	cdr3_aa	cdr3_nt
many	TRBV20-1	-	TRBJ2-1	CSASGVRGFLLNEQFF	TGCAGTGCTAGCGGGGTACGGGGATTTCTACTCAATGAGCAGTTCTTC
many	TRBV5-1	TRBD1	TRBJ2-7	CASSWTGEDYEQHF	TGCGCCAGCAGCTGGACAGGGGAAGACTACGAGCAGCACTTC
many	TRBV5-1	TRBD1	TRBJ2-1	CASSFYRDRGYNEQFF	TGCGCCAGCAGCTTTTACCGGGACAGGGGTTACAATGAGCAGTTCTTC
-	TRBV20-1	TRBD2	TRBJ2-4	CSARGEGRAKNIQYF	TGCAGTGCGAGAGGGGAGGGTCGAGCCAAAAACATTCAGTACTTC
few	TRBV4-2	-	TRBJ1-1	CASSQGVMNTEASF	TGTGCCAGCAGTCAAGGTGTGATGAACACTGAAGCTTCCTTT
-	TRBV12-5	TRBD2	TRBJ2-1	CASGPGGEYACNERFF	TGTGCTAGTGGCCCCGGGGGGGAGTACGCCTGCAATGAGCGGTTCTTC
few	TRBV7-9	-	TRBJ2-7	CASSLPGSSYEQYF	TGTGCCAGCAGCTTACCAGGGAGCTCCTACGAGCAGTACTTC
many	TRBV4-1	-	TRBJ2-1	CASSQDRGNSYNEQFF	TGCGCCAGCAGCCAGGACCGAGGTAACTCCTACAATGAGCAGTTCTTC
many	TRBV6-2/TRBV6-3	-	TRBJ2-2	CASSYPTGRRTGELFF	TGTGCCAGCAGTTACCCTACAGGGAGACGGACCGGGGAGCTGTTTTTT
many	TRBV12-3/TRBV12-4	-	TRBJ2-7	CASSFRTYEQYF	TGTGCCAGCAGTTTTCGAACCTACGAGCAGTACTTC
many	TRBV11-3	TRBD1	TRBJ2-1	CASSLATGESYNEQFF	TGTGCCAGCAGCCTCGCGACAGGGGAATCCTACAATGAGCAGTTCTTC
many	TRBV5-1	-	TRBJ2-1	CASSLISNEQFF	TGCGCCAGCAGCTTGATATCCAATGAGCAGTTCTTC
-	TRBV9	-	TRBJ2-7	CASSYTLALSSEQYF	TGTGCCAGCAGCTATACTCTGGCGCTATCCTCCGAGCAGTACTTC
few	TRBV5-1	-	TRBJ2-3	CASREETDTKYF	TGCGCCAGCAGGGAAGAAACAGATACGAAGTATTTT
many	TRBV20-1	-	TRBJ1-1	CSARSFNTEAFF	TGCAGTGCTAGAAGTTTTAACACTGAAGCTTTCTTT
-	TRBV7-9	-	TRBJ2-1	CASSLLSRERKNERFF	TGTGCCAGCAGCCTCTTAAGCCGGGAGAGGAAGAATGAGCGGTTCTTC
many	TRBV6-6	-	TRBJ2-1	CASSPGKSTRFNNEQFF	TGTGCCAGCAGCCCGGGAAAGTCTACAAGGTTCAACAATGAGCAGTTCTTC
few	TRBV19	-	TRBJ1-5	CASRAVGNQPQHF	TGTGCCAGTAGGGCAGTAGGTAATCAGCCCCAGCATTTT
many	TRBV19	-	TRBJ1-4	CASSTGPTGEKLFF	TGTGCCAGTAGTACGGGGCCTACAGGTGAAAAACTGTTTTTT
many	TRBV30	TRBD1	TRBJ2-2	CAWSLAGGTGELFF	TGTGCCTGGAGTCTGGCAGGGGGCACCGGGGAGCTGTTTTTT
many	TRBV7-8	-	TRBJ2-1	CASSLSRLAERGNNEQFF	TGTGCCAGCAGTTTAAGTCGATTGGCGGAGAGGGGAAACAATGAGCAGTTCTTC
many	TRBV7-6	-	TRBJ2-5	CASSPIPLDSWTQYF	TGTGCCAGCAGCCCCATTCCTCTTGATTCTTGGACCCAGTACTTC
many	TRBV19	-	TRBJ1-5	CASSMMGGFDQPQHF	TGTGCCAGTAGTATGATGGGGGGCTTCGACCAGCCCCAGCATTTT
many	TRBV6-5	TRBD2	TRBJ2-1	CASSYSLGAGAMNEQFF	TGTGCCAGCAGTTACAGTTTGGGAGCGGGAGCTATGAATGAGCAGTTCTTC
many	TRBV5-1	TRBD1	TRBJ1-1	CASSPTGENTEAFF	TGCGCCAGCAGCCCGACAGGGGAGAACACTGAAGCTTTCTTT
few	TRBV5-6	TRBD1	TRBJ2-1	CASSPGQGFSYNEQFF	TGTGCCAGCAGCCCGGGACAGGGGTTCTCCTACAATGAGCAGTTCTTC
many	TRBV11-2	-	TRBJ1-1	CASSFRPREAFF	TGTGCCAGCAGCTTCCGACCTAGGGAAGCTTTCTTT
many	TRBV11-2	-	TRBJ1-5	CASSLSGEGRGNQPQHF	TGTGCCAGCAGCTTATCGGGAGAGGGAAGAGGGAATCAGCCCCAGCATTTT